Presented here are 2 T cell receptor beta chains from one specimen sequenced in a study of blood T cell repertoires in COVID-19. Some clones are missing from TCRdb's copy, which holds only in-frame ones; the method was immunoSEQ multiplex PCR. There are some 150,000 clones in the sample; 70% to 90% occur only once, and approximately 1.2% lies in the top ten. Material: PBMCs or T cells enriched from blood (not recorded which). Receptors were obtained from a woman in her twenties or thirties with acute COVID-19.

This clone was recorded only once. The chain joins TRBV5-6 to TRBJ2-7; 8 bases match TRBD1. V shed 4 bases and J 7 bases; nucleotides not matched to a gene: 13. CDR1 is SGHDT, CDR2 YYEEEE, per germline. The CDR3 covers 15 residues. The CDR3 nucleotides read TGTGCCAGCAGCCCAATCCCTACAGGGGGTGGGGAGCAGTACTTC. Encoded protein: CASSPIPTGGGEQYF.

V gene TRBV28 combines with J gene TRBJ1-4; D not certain. There are 15 residues in the CDR3. In germline, CDR1 is MDHEN, CDR2 SYDVKM. The V end lost 3 bases, the J end lost 10 bases, and 18 bases lay between the germline ends. CDR3 sequence (DNA): TGTGCCAGCAGTTTCACAGTCCCGGGGAAAGTAAAACTGTTTTTT. This translates into CASSFTVPGKVKLFF.